This T cell receptor (beta chain) was identified during a study of PD-1 blockade in classical Hodgkin lymphoma. Study context: Once every 2 weeks, patients received intravenous nivolumab at 3 mg/kg.

TCRdb keeps only in-frame clones here, not all; method: immunoSEQ multiplex PCR. Of approximately 93,000 clones in the sample, more than 70% were seen once. For this clone: Its specificity is unknown.

Time point denoted: cycle 4 day 1 (C4D1), after five to seven weeks of nivolumab. Relapses following autologous stem cell transplantation were seen in all patients, with brentuximab vedotin exposure varying. Best overall response was complete response, partial response or progressive disease in these relapsed/refractory classical Hodgkin lymphoma patients. The study, taken as a whole, reports: Significant TCR diversity gains by C4D1 occurred in CD4+ but not CD8+ cells.

Germline V gives CDR1 SGHRS, CDR2 YFSETQ. V dropped 5 bases and J dropped 2 bases, with 16 bases sitting between them. This CDR3 is built from 16 residues. Sample: peripheral blood mononuclear cells (PBMCs), taken before the fourth cycle of nivolumab. This chain uses TRBV5-1 with TRBJ2-2; D unresolved. This clonotype was obtained from a human donor with classical Hodgkin lymphoma. CDR3 loop: CASRVATGLNTGELFF. CDR3 sequence (DNA): TGCGCCAGCAGGGTGGCCACTGGCCTCAACACCGGGGAGCTGTTTTTT. The full variable domain, its missing parts supplied by reference TRBV5-1 and TRBJ2-2, is KAGVTQTPRYLIKTRGQQVTLSCSPISGHRSVSWYQQTPGQGLQFLFEYFSETQRNKGNFPGRFSGRQFSNSRSEMNVSTLELGDSALYLCASRVATGLNTGELFFGEGSRLTVL.